This T cell receptor beta chain was sequenced during a study of control samples from healthy donors and cancer patients. Sequencing was performed with immunoSEQ multiplex PCR; in TCRdb, only in-frame clones are kept and a portion is missing. The sample lists approximately 87,000 clones, about 85% occurring once. This CDR3 region has 14 residues. From germline, CDR1 is MDHEN and CDR2 SYDVKM. With 2 bases removed from V and 5 bases from J, the gap between germline ends came to 10 bases. The chain carries TRBV28 and TRBJ1-5, with D possibly being TRBD1 (5 bases). This clonotype originated in a woman in her fifties or sixties in good health. Sequenced input: blood. The CDR3 DNA reads TGTGCCAGCAGTTTAACCAGGGCGGATCAGCCCCAGCATTTT. This translates into CASSLTRADQPQHF.